Detailed here is one T cell receptor beta chain. Its target is not known. Expressed TCRB transcripts were sequenced, since all the RNA that had been isolated was reverse transcribed. Method: immunoSEQ multiplex PCR; TCRdb's copy keeps in-frame clones and lacks some. The sample holds about 150,000 clones, about 10% seen once. The data belong to a study of beta chain features in type 1 diabetes. General study results and limits: Type 1 diabetes patients had fewer VDJ junction insertions and more deletions.

The germline V gene encodes CDR1 KGHSH and CDR2 LQKENI. The CDR3 length is 15 residues. Sorting that relied on CD45RO/CCR7/CD25/CD127/CD95/CD27 yielded CD4+ naive, central memory, regulatory and stem cell-like memory cells. V is TRBV18 and J is TRBJ2-5; 9 positions match TRBD1. The DNA end lines up better with TRBJ2-7; the J call may be wrong. Input material: naive CD4+ T cells from blood. The receptor comes from a young man in good health. The CDR3 bases are TGTGCCAGCTCACAGCCGGGACAGGGTGCCTACGAGCAGTACTTC. Residues: CASSQPGQGAYEQYF.